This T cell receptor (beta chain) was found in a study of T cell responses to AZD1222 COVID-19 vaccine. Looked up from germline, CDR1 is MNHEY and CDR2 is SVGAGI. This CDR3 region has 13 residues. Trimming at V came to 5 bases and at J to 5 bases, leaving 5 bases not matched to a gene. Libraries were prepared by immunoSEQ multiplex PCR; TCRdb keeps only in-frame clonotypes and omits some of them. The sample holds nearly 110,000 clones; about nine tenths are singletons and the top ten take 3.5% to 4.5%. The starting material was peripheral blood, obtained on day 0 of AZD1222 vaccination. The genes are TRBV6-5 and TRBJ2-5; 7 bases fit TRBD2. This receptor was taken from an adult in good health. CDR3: CASSQMGGETQYF. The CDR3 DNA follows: TGTGCCAGCAGTCAGATGGGAGGGGAGACCCAGTACTTC.